This T cell receptor beta chain was captured by sequencing in a study of human T cells and chemical hapten exposure. Study overall: The patients were mostly female; they had alopecia areata, totalis or universalis. Mainly, slight library volume differences in the pool made TCR yields vary. Study results and limitations: Sensitizing to DPC left TCRs with a frequency above 1 in 1000 unaltered.

The table lists this clonotype with a few counts. Its specificity is not known. In germline, CDR1 is WSHSY, CDR2 SAAADI. This CDR3 has 14 residues. With 3 bases removed from V and 5 bases from J, the gap between germline ends came to 13 bases. In the library, unique molecular identifiers were attached to individual cDNA molecules. TCRdb called the RACE reads again in MiXCR, with one record for every CDR3 protein. The repertoire holds under 200,000 distinct CDR3 sequences, with roughly 15% as singletons. Time point specified: patch test 1, 2 weeks after DPC sensitization. Specified treatment: therapeutic diphenylcyclopropenone sensitization with weekly scalp DPC.

The chain combines TRBV10-2 with TRBJ1-1; D may be TRBD1 (5 bases). The sample here was whole blood, taken in connection with sensitization to the hapten diphenylcyclopropenone (DPC). The clonotype was recovered from a woman between 25 and 40 years old with alopecia areata. Some clones in this sample may be carry-over from other donors' samples. CDR3 sequence reads: CASSDQGRNTEAFF. The CDR3 DNA follows: TGCGCCAGCAGTGATCAGGGCCGTAATACTGAAGCTTTCTTT.